This passage covers 25 T cell receptor beta chains from one sample sequenced in a study of blood T cell repertoires in COVID-19. TCRdb's copy holds only in-frame clones and misses some; the assay was immunoSEQ multiplex PCR. This sample has around 50,000 clones, with about 89% found just once. The specimen sequenced was peripheral blood. Receptors originate from a human donor in a cohort sampled during active COVID-19.

In this sample, this clone turned up a few times. V gene TRBV2 combines with J gene TRBJ2-3; possible D gene TRBD2, 6 bases. CDR3 length: 17 amino acids. Germline V lookup: CDR1 SNHLY, CDR2 FYNNEI. V lost 4 bases to trimming and J lost 0 bases, with 17 bases between them. The CDR3 DNA sequence: TGTGCCAGCAGTGGGCTAGCCGGGGACTCTAGCACAGATACGCAGTATTTT. This translates into CASSGLAGDSSTDTQYF. Filled out from reference TRBV2 and TRBJ2-3, the complete variable domain reads EPEVTQTPSHQVTQMGQEVILRCVPISNHLYFYWYRQILGQKVEFLVSFYNNEISEKSEIFDDQFSVERPDGSNFTLKIRSTKLEDSAMYFCASSGLAGDSSTDTQYFGPGTRLTVL.

The chain has TRBV15 and TRBJ2-2, with TRBD1 matching over 9 bases. The CDR3 consists of 14 residues. Unmatched junction bases numbered 6, after V lost 7 bases and J lost 6 bases. CDR1 is LNHNV, CDR2 YYDKDF, per germline (reference sequence). CDR3 nucleotide sequence: TGTGCCACCAAGGACAGGGGAGGGTCCGGGGAGCTGTTTTTT. Translating it yields CATKDRGGSGELFF.

The J gene is TRBJ1-6, the V gene TRBV19, with a possible D match to TRBD1 (5 bases). The CDR3 totals 15 residues. Per germline, CDR1 LNHDA and CDR2 SQIVND (reference sequence). Between the trimmed V and J ends, which lost 6 bases and 8 bases, there was a span of 17 bases. CDR3 sequence reads: CASRSGSSLHSPLHF. Here the CDR3 DNA reads TGTGCCAGTAGATCAGGGTCTAGTCTTCATTCACCCCTCCACTTT.

The count of this clone is one. The chain employs TRBV4-1 and TRBJ2-2; unclear D gene. This CDR3 comprises 14 residues. V was cut by 3 bases and J by 1 base, with 6 bases left in between. The germline gives CDR1 MGHRA, CDR2 YSYEKL. As DNA, the CDR3 is TGCGCCAGCAGCCAGGCCCAGAACACCGGGGAGCTGTTTTTT. It yields the protein CASSQAQNTGELFF.

The DNA for the CDR3 is TGTGCCAGTAGTACTTCTAGCGGGATGGCCGGGGAGCTGTTTTTT. It encodes CASSTSSGMAGELFF. The chain is built from TRBV19 and TRBJ2-2, with 9 positions matching TRBD2. The germline CDR1 and CDR2 sequences are LNHDA and SQIVND (reference sequence). The CDR3 has 15 residues. V trimming: 4 bases; J trimming: 6 bases; junction bases outside the gene matches: 6.

This sequence joins TRBV4-3 and TRBJ1-1; TRBD1 matches 7 bases. There are 14 residues in the CDR3. Unmatched junction bases numbered 16, after V lost 7 bases and J lost 11 bases. Germline lookup yields CDR1 LGHNA and CDR2 YSLEER. CDR3 nucleotide sequence: TGCGCCAGCACGGCACAGGTAGCAGGGGGAGCTGCTTTCTTT. Its translation: CASTAQVAGGAAFF.

CDR3 residues: CASSLQGTYNEQFF. The DNA for the CDR3 is TGTGCCAGTAGTCTGCAGGGAACCTACAATGAGCAGTTCTTC. The rearrangement joins TRBV19 to TRBJ2-1, with a possible D match to TRBD1 (5 bases). Germline assignment: CDR1 LNHDA and CDR2 SQIVND (reference sequence). The CDR3 runs 14 residues. Trimming removed 5 bases at V and 2 bases at J, with 10 bases between.

The chain recombines TRBV6-2 or TRBV6-3 with TRBJ2-2; 9 positions match TRBD2. The V gene's germline CDR1 is MNHEY and CDR2 SVGEGT. The CDR3 consists of 16 residues. V lost 2 bases and J lost 8; bases outside the gene matches: 9. In DNA, the CDR3 is TGTGCCAGCAGTTACCCAAGACTAGCGGTCCTGGGGGAGCTGTTTTTT. Translated, it gives CASSYPRLAVLGELFF.

Points on this clone: This sample also contains other DNA sequences that code for the same CDR3. This chain joins TRBV20-1 and TRBJ1-5, with 7 positions matching TRBD1. J gave up 7 bases and V 6 bases, and 6 bases lay outside the gene matches. This CDR3 region has 12 residues. Germline lookup yields CDR1 DFQATT and CDR2 SNEGSKA (reference sequence). The CDR3 sequence: CSASQGDQPQHF. In DNA, the CDR3 is TGCAGTGCCAGTCAGGGGGACCAGCCCCAGCATTTT.

CDR3 nucleotides: TGTGCCAGCAGCTTAGATACACGAAGAGGGGGCGGAATCAATCAGCCCCAGCATTTT. The encoded protein is CASSLDTRRGGGINQPQHF. This rearrangement joins TRBV7-9 to TRBJ1-5, with 7 bases aligning to TRBD1. This CDR3 is 19 amino acids long. Germline CDR1 and CDR2: SEHNR and FQNEAQ (reference sequence). The V gene end was trimmed by 1 base and the J gene end by 3 bases; junction bases not matched to a gene: 15.

V gene TRBV15 combines with J gene TRBJ1-4, with 9 bases lining up with TRBD1. V dropped 6 bases and J dropped 10; count of bases not matched to a gene: 12. The CDR3 covers 15 residues. The germline V gene encodes CDR1 LNHNV and CDR2 YYDKDF (reference sequence). For the CDR3, the DNA is TGTGCCACCAGGAGGACCGGGACAGGGACTCGAAAACTGTTTTTT. Translation gives CATRRTGTGTRKLFF.

The chain has TRBV19 and TRBJ1-6; no firm D call. Trimming shortened V by 5 bases and J by 9 bases, and 14 bases separated the two germline ends. This CDR3 has 14 residues. The V gene's germline CDR1 is LNHDA and CDR2 SQIVND (reference sequence). CDR3 in DNA: TGTGCCAGTAGTGCGGGCCAAGGCGGTTCACCCCTCCACTTT. It is translated as CASSAGQGGSPLHF.

This clone was counted a single time. The chain is built from TRBV9 and TRBJ2-3; D is possibly TRBD2 (5 bases). The length of the CDR3 is 15 residues. V was shortened by 6 bases and J by 0 bases, with 14 bases between the two germline ends. The germline V gene has CDR1 SGDLS and CDR2 YYNGEE. CDR3 sequence reads: CASNNGGSSTDTQYF. DNA for the CDR3: TGTGCCAGCAACAATGGCGGGTCCAGCACAGATACGCAGTATTTT.

The chain employs TRBV3-1 (or the pseudogene TRBV3-2) and TRBJ2-1; TRBD2 aligns across 7 bases. Trimming removed 5 bases from V and 0 bases from J; junction bases left unmatched: 1. This CDR3 contains 14 residues. Germline V CDR1 and CDR2: LGHDT, YNNKEL (reference sequence). The CDR3 DNA follows: TGTGCCAGCAGCGGGGGGGGCTCCTACAATGAGCAGTTCTTC. Residues: CASSGGGSYNEQFF.

Here the CDR3 reads CASSTEDRGPNTEAFF. CDR3 DNA sequence: TGTGCCAGCAGCACAGAAGACAGGGGCCCGAACACTGAAGCTTTCTTT. V gene TRBV13 combines with J gene TRBJ1-1; 8 nucleotides match TRBD1. V lost 5 bases to trimming and J lost 1 base; unmatched junction nucleotides: 9. The CDR3 has 16 amino acids. Germline-derived CDR1 and CDR2 are PRHDT and FYEKMQ (reference sequence).

CDR3 amino acids: CASSKQNTGYTF. The CDR3 coding sequence is TGTGCCAGTAGTAAACAGAATACTGGCTACACCTTC. The V and J genes are TRBV19 and TRBJ1-2, with D unresolved. The germline gives CDR1 LNHDA, CDR2 SQIVND (reference sequence). The CDR3 length is 12 residues. Trimming took 4 bases from V and 7 from J, leaving 10 bases between them.

CDR3 in amino acids: CASSRTQGYEQYF. The CDR3 coding sequence is TGTGCCAGCAGCCGTACCCAGGGGTACGAGCAGTACTTC. The V gene is TRBV12-3 or TRBV12-4, the J gene TRBJ2-7; perhaps TRBD1 as D (6 bases). V was shortened by 6 bases and J by 4 bases, with 13 bases between the two germline ends. This CDR3 region has 13 residues.

CDR3 in amino acids: CATSRDIRELDTQYF. DNA of the CDR3: TGTGCCACCAGCAGAGATATAAGGGAGCTGGATACGCAGTATTTT. The chain has TRBV15 and TRBJ2-3; D may be TRBD2 (5 bases). The CDR3 length is 15 residues. Germline V gene lookup returns CDR1 LNHNV and CDR2 YYDKDF (reference sequence). V dropped 0 bases and J dropped 6 bases, with 13 bases sitting between them.

This clone was counted between two and nine times. The V and J genes are TRBV20-1 and TRBJ1-6, with unresolved D. V was clipped by 3 bases and J by 6 bases, with 12 bases between them. The germline V gene encodes CDR1 DFQATT and CDR2 SNEGSKA (reference sequence). The CDR3 loop spans 14 amino acids. Here the CDR3 DNA reads TGCAGTGCTAGTTTGACAAACTCTAATTCACCCCTCCACTTT. Translation: CSASLTNSNSPLHF.

This chain links TRBV7-8 with TRBJ1-5, with D unresolved. This CDR3 is 15 amino acids long. Germline CDR1 SGHVS, CDR2 FQNEAQ. V was trimmed by 0 bases and J by 6 bases, leaving 12 bases between them. Here the CDR3 DNA reads TGTGCCAGCAGCTTAGCGCTTGGGGAGATTCAGCCCCAGCATTTT. It specifies CASSLALGEIQPQHF.

The chain couples TRBV24-1 to TRBJ1-3; D is possibly TRBD1 (6 bases). This CDR3 comprises 18 residues. V lost 4 bases, J lost 0 bases, and 18 bases lay in between. CDR1 is KGHDR, CDR2 SFDVKD, per germline. CDR3 in DNA: TGTGCCACCAGTGACCCGCCCACAGGGATTGGCTCTGGAAACACCATATATTTT. This encodes CATSDPPTGIGSGNTIYF.

This chain joins TRBV2 and TRBJ2-5; 11 bases agree with TRBD1. CDR1 SNHLY and CDR2 FYNNEI come from the germline V gene. Trimming removed 6 bases from V and 5 bases from J; junction bases left unmatched: 8. The CDR3 covers 15 residues. This chain's CDR3 is CASRRDRGEGETQYF. For the CDR3, the DNA is TGTGCCAGCAGGCGGGACAGGGGGGAAGGGGAGACCCAGTACTTC.

CDR3 nucleotide sequence: TGTGCCAGCAGTGACAGTGCCTTCTACGAGCAGTACTTC. Residues: CASSDSAFYEQYF. The V gene is TRBV12-3 or TRBV12-4, the J gene TRBJ2-7; maybe TRBD1 (5 bases). Trimming left V 5 bases short and J 3 bases short, with 11 bases between. The CDR3 runs to 13 residues.

The gene calls are TRBV19 and TRBJ1-2; TRBD1 matches at 7 bases. This CDR3 region has 13 residues. In germline, CDR1 is LNHDA, CDR2 SQIVND (reference sequence). The J segment lost 3 bases and the V segment lost 6 bases, leaving 4 bases of the junction unmatched. CDR3 loop: CASRSDRYYGYTF. The CDR3 DNA reads as TGTGCCAGTAGGTCGGACAGGTACTATGGCTACACCTTC.

This rearrangement joins TRBV20-1 to TRBJ2-1; D perhaps matches TRBD2 (5 bases). Germline-derived CDR1 and CDR2 are DFQATT and SNEGSKA (reference sequence). The ends were cut back, 3 bases at V and 6 bases at J, with 21 bases in the middle. There are 16 residues in the CDR3. The CDR3 here is CSASYDPSPTTNEQFF. The CDR3 coding sequence is TGCAGTGCTAGTTATGATCCTAGCCCGACCACCAATGAGCAGTTCTTC.